This TCR beta chain was captured in a study of early T cells in non-severe SARS-CoV-2 infection. TCRdb independently ran MiXCR on the 5' RACE reads; one entry per CDR3 protein. The data show some 77,000 distinct CDR3 sequences, roughly 5.3% seen once. The sample holds a few counts of this clonotype. The V gene end was trimmed by 10 bases and the J gene end by 4 bases; junction bases not matched to a gene: 10. Germline CDR1 and CDR2: SEHNR and FQNEAQ (reference sequence). The CDR3 loop spans 14 amino acids. V usage is TRBV7-9 and J usage is TRBJ1-1; 9 bases align to TRBD1. The source was whole blood, collected at baseline. The TCR originated in an adult who was a healthcare worker with PCR-confirmed SARS-CoV-2 infection or an uninfected control (not recorded which). CDR3 protein: CATQVGTGSTEAFF. Here the CDR3 DNA reads TGTGCCACCCAAGTCGGGACAGGGAGCACTGAAGCTTTCTTT.